The source of this TCR beta chain is a study of Ad26.COV2.S vaccination and SARS-CoV-2 variants. Study background: By the intramuscular route, Ad26.COV2.S was given once, or twice 56 days apart. Study-wide findings and caveats: Comparable non-spike TCR breadth was observed in vaccine and placebo recipients. Vaccine recipients surpassed placebo recipients in spike-specific TCR breadth.

The data were produced by immunoSEQ multiplex PCR, yet TCRdb's version contains in-frame clones alone and is incomplete. Of a few hundred thousand clones listed, 70% to 90% are singletons. With respect to this clone: Its target is unknown. At the DNA level, this CDR3 is encoded by other sequences in the same sample as well.

Treatment of the sample: around 19 received Ad26.COV2.S at low or high dose, single or two shots; about 5 received placebo; per-sample allocation not given. Each sample was drawn 63 days after the first injection (of vaccine or placebo). Per germline, CDR1 LNHNV and CDR2 YYDKDF (reference sequence). V was pared by 1 base and J by 0 bases, with 4 bases between. This CDR3 is built from 13 residues. The chain recombines TRBV15 with TRBJ2-7; unclear D gene. The sample consisted of peripheral blood, taken in a trial of Ad26.COV2.S vaccine versus placebo. The source is a person aged 18 to 59 who received the Ad26.COV2.S COVID-19 vaccine or a placebo. As DNA, the CDR3 is TGTGCCACCAGCAGAGGAGCCTCCTACGAGCAGTACTTC. Its translation is CATSRGASYEQYF.